This T cell receptor (beta chain) was documented in a study of tumor-infiltrating lymphocytes in primary liver carcinoma. Across the whole study: Tumors, staged T1-T3 N0M0, spanned about 4 to 10 cm.

Taking 20-30 mg of unsorted bulk tissue, the authors co-extracted RNA and DNA. Each sampled tumor had five separate regions taken from it. Germline lookup yields CDR1 SGHAT and CDR2 FQNNGV. This CDR3 region has 14 residues. Study-level results: Tumors and blood were compared for top-250-clone fraction, and tumors had the significantly higher value (p = 0.039).

Using a constant-region primer together with ProtoScript II reverse transcriptase, TCR beta cDNA was made from 500 ng of total RNA. Libraries of TCR beta came from three nested multiplex PCR rounds with slightly modified ARM-PCR. Forward primers for TRBV1-TRBV30 and a C-beta reverse primer served the first two PCR rounds, at around 11 cycles each. TCRdb re-analysed the multiplex PCR reads in MiXCR, keeping a single row per CDR3 protein. The sample includes nearly 50,000 distinct CDR3 sequences, about 70% of them seen just once. This clonotype was seen more than once but under ten times. The antigen remains undetermined. One junction end disagrees with the germline gene, perhaps due to a read error.

The rearrangement joins TRBV11-2 to TRBJ2-7; D is perhaps TRBD1 (5 bases). The sequenced sample was liver tumor tissue from sampling region 3. Noted subset: tumor region T3, left-lateral pole. This receptor was obtained from a man in his forties with primary liver carcinoma and hepatitis B virus infection. Written as DNA, the CDR3 is TGTACCAGTTCATGGTCGGACAATCTACGAGGGCAGTACTTC. Its protein is CTSSWSDNLRGQYF.